These 11 T cell receptor beta chains originate from one sample sequenced in a study of T cell responses to AZD1222 COVID-19 vaccine (TCRdb year 2021). What the time point label conveys for this sample: baseline before first vaccination. The treatment or condition label on this specimen signifies: meningococcal conjugate vaccine given as trial control. Library method: the immunoSEQ multiplex PCR assay. Held by TCRdb, this immuneACCESS table contains in-frame sequences only and omits some clones. Under half of the omission traces to an unresolved V gene where checked; the cause of the rest is unknown. Recorded for this sample are approximately 220,000 clones; roughly 91% of them occurred a single time. Around 1% of the sample goes to the ten largest clones. Sequencing used peripheral blood, obtained on day 0 of MenACWY control vaccination. These receptors were collected from an adult in good health.

This rearrangement joins TRBV6-2 or TRBV6-3 to TRBJ1-5; TRBD1 matches at 8 bases. This CDR3 contains 15 residues. Germline V gives CDR1 MNHEY, CDR2 SVGEGT. With V trimmed by 6 bases and J by 7 bases, 11 bases remained unmatched. This CDR3 reads CASSRGQGVSQPQHF. The DNA for the CDR3 is TGTGCCAGCAGCCGAGGACAGGGAGTGTCACAGCCCCAGCATTTT.

The CDR3 region is CASSEGSVPQPQHF. The CDR3 nucleotides are TGTGCCAGCAGTGAAGGGTCGGTGCCTCAGCCCCAGCATTTT. The chain combines TRBV6-1 with TRBJ1-5; D uncertain. This CDR3 region has 14 residues. Deletions cut 1 base from V and 6 bases from J, with 10 bases between. Germline CDR1 is MNHNS and CDR2 is SASEGT.

This chain connects TRBV18 to TRBJ1-2, with 9 bases aligning to TRBD1. The CDR3 loop spans 17 amino acids. The V segment lost 5 bases and the J segment 8 bases; nucleotides outside the gene matches: 18. The germline gives CDR1 KGHSH, CDR2 LQKENI. CDR3 sequence reads: CASSTYNPGQGASGYTF. The CDR3 nucleotides are TGTGCCAGCTCAACATACAATCCGGGACAGGGAGCCTCGGGCTACACCTTC. The whole variable domain, filled in from reference TRBV18 and TRBJ1-2, reads NAGVMQNPRHLVRRRGQEARLRCSPMKGHSHVYWYRQLPEEGLKFMVYLQKENIIDESGMPKERFSAEFPKEGPSILRIQQVVRGDSAAYFCASSTYNPGQGASGYTFGSGTRLTVV.

V usage is TRBV5-1 and J usage is TRBJ2-7; 7 nucleotides match TRBD2. The CDR3 runs to 13 residues. Germline V gene lookup returns CDR1 SGHRS and CDR2 YFSETQ. Trimming at V came to 1 base and at J to 4 bases, leaving 2 bases not matched to a gene. The CDR3: CASSLWRGYEQYF. The CDR3 DNA follows: TGCGCCAGCAGCTTGTGGCGGGGGTACGAGCAGTACTTC.

The chain has TRBV28 and TRBJ1-1, with D possibly being TRBD1 (5 bases). The CDR3 length is 15 residues. Trimming pared 6 bases from V and 0 bases from J, leaving 14 bases between. Germline V gives CDR1 MDHEN, CDR2 SYDVKM. The DNA for the CDR3 is TGTGCCAGCAGCGATCGGGGGGGGATGAACACTGAAGCTTTCTTT. Translated: CASSDRGGMNTEAFF.

The chain is built from TRBV5-1 and TRBJ2-1; D gene uncertain. Germline V gene sequence: CDR1 SGHRS, CDR2 YFSETQ. This CDR3 contains 14 residues. Trimming stripped 4 bases from V and 8 bases from J, with 16 bases between. The CDR3 region has the DNA TGCGCCAGCAGCCCAGGCGGAGCGTCCGATGAGCAGTTCTTC. It translates to CASSPGGASDEQFF.

The V call is TRBV7-2, the J call TRBJ2-3, with TRBD2 matching over 7 bases. Germline V lookup: CDR1 SGHTA, CDR2 FQGNSA. The CDR3 sequence is 18 residues long. Trimming removed 2 bases from V and 0 bases from J; junction bases left unmatched: 11. The DNA of the CDR3 is TGTGCCAGCAGCTTAAGGGGCGGGGGTTTATCTAGCACAGATACGCAGTATTTT. It yields the protein CASSLRGGGLSSTDTQYF. Full variable domain (outside the CDR3, taken from reference TRBV7-2 and TRBJ2-3): GAGVSQSPSNKVTEKGKDVELRCDPISGHTALYWYRQSLGQGLEFLIYFQGNSAPDKSGLPSDRFSAERTGGSVSTLTIQRTQQEDSAVYLCASSLRGGGLSSTDTQYFGPGTRLTVL.

This clone was detected only once. This chain uses TRBV10-3 with TRBJ1-1, with a tentative D call TRBD1 (5 bases). V lost 6 bases, J lost 5 bases, and 13 bases lay in between. The CDR3 has 13 amino acids. Germline values: CDR1 ENHRY, CDR2 SYGVKD. In DNA form, the CDR3 reads TGTGCCATCAGGGGCAGGGTCGAAACTGAAGCTTTCTTT. This codes for CAIRGRVETEAFF.

This sequence joins TRBV9 and TRBJ2-2; 7 nucleotides align to TRBD1. Germline V CDR1 and CDR2: SGDLS, YYNGEE. CDR3 length equals 15 residues. With V trimmed by 2 bases and J by 4 bases, 5 bases remained unmatched. The CDR3 DNA is TGTGCCAGCAGCGTGACAGGGTCGAGCACCGGGGAGCTGTTTTTT. Its protein is CASSVTGSSTGELFF.

This chain links TRBV29-1 with TRBJ1-2; 7 bases map to TRBD1. The CDR3 has 15 residues. Losses at the gene ends were 3 bases for V and 0 bases for J; bases not matched to a gene: 7. Germline V gene lookup returns CDR1 SQVTM and CDR2 ANQGSEA. The CDR3 nucleotides are TGCAGCGTTGAGCCTCGGGACAGAGCTAACTATGGCTACACCTTC. Translated, it gives CSVEPRDRANYGYTF.

The chain couples TRBV5-4 to TRBJ1-2, with D possibly being TRBD1 (6 bases). CDR1 is SGHNT, CDR2 YYREEE, per germline (reference sequence). The ends were cut back, 3 bases at V and 4 bases at J, with 19 bases in the middle. The CDR3 has 16 amino acids. As DNA, the CDR3 is TGTGCCAGCAGCTCTGGGGCGGGGGGCGCAGGCTATGGCTACACCTTC. Its protein product is CASSSGAGGAGYGYTF.